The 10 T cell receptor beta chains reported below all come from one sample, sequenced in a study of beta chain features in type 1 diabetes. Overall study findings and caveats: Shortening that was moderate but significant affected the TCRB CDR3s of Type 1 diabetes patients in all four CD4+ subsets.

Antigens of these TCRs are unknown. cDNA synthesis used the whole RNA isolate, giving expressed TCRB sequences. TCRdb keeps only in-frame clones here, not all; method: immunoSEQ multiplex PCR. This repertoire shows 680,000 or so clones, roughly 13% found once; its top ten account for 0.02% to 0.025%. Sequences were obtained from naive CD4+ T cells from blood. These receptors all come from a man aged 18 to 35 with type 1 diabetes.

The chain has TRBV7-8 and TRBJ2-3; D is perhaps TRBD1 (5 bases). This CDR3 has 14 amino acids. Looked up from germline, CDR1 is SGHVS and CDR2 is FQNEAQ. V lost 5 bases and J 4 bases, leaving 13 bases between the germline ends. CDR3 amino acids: CASSERGRPDTQYF. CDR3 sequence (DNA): TGTGCCAGCAGCGAAAGGGGAAGACCAGATACGCAGTATTTT.

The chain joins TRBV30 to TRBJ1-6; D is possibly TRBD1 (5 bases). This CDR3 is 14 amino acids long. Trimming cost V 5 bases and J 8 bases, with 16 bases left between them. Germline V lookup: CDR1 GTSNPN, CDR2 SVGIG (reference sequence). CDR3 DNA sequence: TGTGCCTGGTCGAATACAGGCCCCGATTCACCCCTCCACTTT. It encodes CAWSNTGPDSPLHF.

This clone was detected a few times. CDR3 loop: CASSPSPINEQFF. The CDR3 nucleotides are TGTGCCAGCAGCCCGAGCCCAATCAATGAGCAGTTCTTC. V is TRBV7-7 and J is TRBJ2-1; D call uncertain. The germline V gene encodes CDR1 SSHAT and CDR2 FNYEAQ (reference sequence). The V end lost 5 bases, the J end lost 6 bases, and 11 bases lay between the germline ends. This CDR3 is built from 13 residues.

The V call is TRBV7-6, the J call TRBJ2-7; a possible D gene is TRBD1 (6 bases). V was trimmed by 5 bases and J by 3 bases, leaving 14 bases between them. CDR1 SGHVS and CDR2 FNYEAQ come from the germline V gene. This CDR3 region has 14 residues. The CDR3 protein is CASSPPRDNYEQYF. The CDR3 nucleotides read TGTGCCAGCAGCCCGCCCCGGGACAACTACGAGCAGTACTTC.

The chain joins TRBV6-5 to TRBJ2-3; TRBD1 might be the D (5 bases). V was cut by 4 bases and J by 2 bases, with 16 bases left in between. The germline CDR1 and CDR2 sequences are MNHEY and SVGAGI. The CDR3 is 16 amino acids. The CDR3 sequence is CASSSPYRTSTDTQYF. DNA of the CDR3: TGTGCCAGCAGTTCCCCGTACAGGACCTCCACAGATACGCAGTATTTT.

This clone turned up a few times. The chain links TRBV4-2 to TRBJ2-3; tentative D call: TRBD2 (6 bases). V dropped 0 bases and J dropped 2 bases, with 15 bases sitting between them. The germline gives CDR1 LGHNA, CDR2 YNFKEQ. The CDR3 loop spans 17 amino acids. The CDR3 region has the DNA TGTGCCAGCAGCCAAGATTGGCGGGACCGCAACACAGATACGCAGTATTTT. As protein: CASSQDWRDRNTDTQYF.

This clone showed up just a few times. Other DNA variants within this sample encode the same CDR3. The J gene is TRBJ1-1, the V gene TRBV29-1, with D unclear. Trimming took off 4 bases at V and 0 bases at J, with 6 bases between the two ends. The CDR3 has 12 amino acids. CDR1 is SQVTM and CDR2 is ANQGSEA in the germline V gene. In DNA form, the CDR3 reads TGCAGCGTTGGGGGTCTGAACACTGAAGCTTTCTTT. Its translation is CSVGGLNTEAFF.

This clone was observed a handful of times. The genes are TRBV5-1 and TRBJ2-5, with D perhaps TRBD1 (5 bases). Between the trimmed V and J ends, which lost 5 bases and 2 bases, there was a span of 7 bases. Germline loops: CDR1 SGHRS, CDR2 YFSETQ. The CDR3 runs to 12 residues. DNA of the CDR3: TGCGCCAGCAGGACAGTACAAGAGACCCAGTACTTC. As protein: CASRTVQETQYF.

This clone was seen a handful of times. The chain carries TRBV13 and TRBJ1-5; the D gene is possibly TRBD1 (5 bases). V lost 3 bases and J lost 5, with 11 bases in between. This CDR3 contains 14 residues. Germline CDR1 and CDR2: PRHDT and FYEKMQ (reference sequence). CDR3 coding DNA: TGTGCCAGCAGCTTCGGGGGTCAGGATCAGCCCCAGCATTTT. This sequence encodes CASSFGGQDQPQHF. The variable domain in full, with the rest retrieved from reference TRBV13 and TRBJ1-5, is AAGVIQSPRHLIKEKRETATLKCYPIPRHDTVYWYQQGPGQDPQFLISFYEKMQSDKGSIPDRFSAQQFSDYHSELNMSSLELGDSALYFCASSFGGQDQPQHFGDGTRLSIL.

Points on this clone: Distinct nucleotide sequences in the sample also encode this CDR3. The CDR3 region is CASSLEGGRETQYF. The CDR3 nucleotides read TGCGCCAGCAGCTTGGAGGGAGGGAGGGAGACCCAGTACTTC. J is TRBJ2-5 and V is TRBV5-1, with TRBD2 matching over 7 bases. V lost 0 bases, J lost 5 bases, and 4 bases stayed unmatched. The CDR3 has 14 residues. The germline gives CDR1 SGHRS, CDR2 YFSETQ. The complete variable domain, with remaining parts taken from reference TRBV5-1 and TRBJ2-5, reads KAGVTQTPRYLIKTRGQQVTLSCSPISGHRSVSWYQQTPGQGLQFLFEYFSETQRNKGNFPGRFSGRQFSNSRSEMNVSTLELGDSALYLCASSLEGGRETQYFGPGTRLLVL.